This passage covers 4 T cell receptor beta chains from one sample sequenced in a study of T cell clonality in common variable immunodeficiency. General study points: Common variable immunodeficiency TCR beta sequences reportedly had fewer deletions and N-nucleotide insertions.

What these receptors recognize is not known. Assay: immunoSEQ multiplex PCR; the TCRdb copy retains only in-frame clones and omits some. The sample shows roughly 30,000 clones, none of them appearing just once. Sequencing input: peripheral blood mononuclear cells. The receptors here all came from a human donor with common variable immunodeficiency.

This clone has a handful of counts. The read stops 3 residues short of the end of the CDR3; the missing end is completed from the germline J gene. The gene calls are TRBV19 and TRBJ1-5, with a tentative D call TRBD1 (5 bases). The CDR3 totals 18 residues. Germline values: CDR1 LNHDA, CDR2 SQIVND (reference sequence). Trimming shortened V by 5 bases and J by 2 bases, and 22 bases separated the two germline ends. The covered CDR3 bases are TGTGCCAGTAGTCCAGAAAGGTGGGGGGTTTGGGGCAATCAGCCC. It specifies CASSPERWGVWGNQP. The complete CDR3 sequence is CASSPERWGVWGNQPQHF. Supplemented by reference TRBV19 and TRBJ1-5, the full variable domain reads DGGITQSPKYLFRKEGQNVTLSCEQNLNHDAMYWYRQDPGQGLRLIYYSQIVNDFQKGDIAEGYSVSREKKESFPLTVTSAQKNPTAFYLCASSPERWGVWGNQPQHFGDGTRLSIL.

This clone was counted ten times or more. The CDR3 end falls 3 residues outside the read, so it is completed with the germline J gene. V and J are TRBV10-3 and TRBJ1-1, with D maybe TRBD1 (6 bases). The V end was cut by 5 bases, the J end by 2 bases, with 9 bases between. Germline CDR1 reads ENHRY; CDR2 reads SYGVKD. The CDR3 has 13 amino acids. The sequenced part of the CDR3 DNA is TGTGCCATCAGTAAGGGGGTAAACACTGAA. As protein: CAISKGVNTE. The CDR3 in full is CAISKGVNTEAFF.

This clone was detected only a few times. Read sequence stops 3 residues before the CDR3 end, and the germline J gene provides the missing end. V is TRBV7-6 and J is TRBJ1-1, with 7 positions matching TRBD1. The CDR3 has 15 residues. Germline V gives CDR1 SGHVS, CDR2 FNYEAQ. The V gene end was trimmed by 0 bases and the J gene end by 5 bases; junction bases not matched to a gene: 6. Partial CDR3 DNA: TGTGCCAGCAGCTTAGCGTCTACAGGGGCTACTGAA. Translating it yields CASSLASTGATE. The complete CDR3 sequence is CASSLASTGATEAFF. The entire variable domain, with the rest obtained from reference TRBV7-6 and TRBJ1-1, is as follows: GAGVSQSPRYKVTKRGQDVALRCDPISGHVSLYWYRQALGQGPEFLTYFNYEAQQDKSGLPNDRFSAERPEGSISTLTIQRTEQRDSAMYRCASSLASTGATEAFFGQGTRLTVV.

At least ten counts were recorded for this clone. Sequencing ends 3 residues short of the CDR3 end; the germline J gene provides the rest. This chain joins TRBV5-6 and TRBJ2-4; D might be TRBD1 (7 bases). V was cut by 0 bases and J by 9 bases, with 10 bases left in between. The CDR3 sequence is 13 residues long. Germline V lookup: CDR1 SGHDT, CDR2 YYEEEE. This CDR3 reads CASSLVQGGIQYF. The CDR3 bases that were read are TGTGCCAGCAGCTTGGTCCAGGGGGGCATT.